The 2 T cell receptor beta chains in this list originate from one sample, sequenced in a study of CD4 and CD8 cells across lung adenocarcinoma regions. One entry per CDR3 protein, called by TCRdb with MiXCR from the PCR reads. The table records fewer than 30,000 distinct CDR3 sequences, around 53% of them present only once. Material: CD8+ T cells from the center of a lung tumor. These receptor sequences come from a male donor with lung adenocarcinoma. The CD4 and CD8 labels of this study may be unreliable.

This clonotype was seen only once. The CDR3 ends on some other residue instead of the conserved phenylalanine or tryptophan, so this is likely a read error. The DNA is left out, because the CDR3 cannot be placed on it with certainty; the CDR3 is given as TCRdb lists it. CDR3 sequence: CASGDSGDTQYC. The chain recombines TRBV10-1 with TRBJ2-3; the table's D call TRBD2 went unverified against the DNA. Inclusive of both ends, the CDR3 amounts to 12 amino acids. In germline, CDR1 is WNHNN, CDR2 SYGVQD (reference sequence).

The gene calls are TRBV6-1 and TRBJ2-1; D unclear. The J call may be faulty, since TRBJ2-5 better matches the DNA end. The CDR3 is 13 residues long. The germline V gene has CDR1 MNHNS and CDR2 SASEGT. CDR3: CASSPPFSETQYF. The CDR3 coding sequence is TGTGCCAGCAGTCCCCCCTTCTCAGAGACCCAGTACTTC.